This T cell receptor (beta chain) came from a study of T-cell memory formation after mild COVID-19. V lost 5 bases to trimming and J lost 6 bases; unmatched junction nucleotides: 12. Germline-derived CDR1 and CDR2 are DFQATT and SNEGSKA (reference sequence). The CDR3 is 15 amino acids. One entry per CDR3 protein results from TCRdb running MiXCR on the 5' RACE reads. Of about 310,000 distinct CDR3 sequences in the sample, approximately 15% are singletons; the top ten hold 22%. Sequenced material: PBMCs or a T cell subset sorted from them (not recorded which). This chain uses TRBV20-1 with TRBJ1-5; 8 bases map to TRBD1. The receptor was isolated from a man aged 18 to 29 who had mild COVID-19 (a few samples of this study predate the infection). Cell type and time point are not known. As DNA, the CDR3 is TGCAGTGCTTGGCTACAGGGGGAGGAGGGTCAGCCCCAGCATTTT. It encodes CSAWLQGEEGQPQHF.